The 19 T cell receptor beta chains below come from one sample, sequenced in a study of shared clonotypes between healthy human individuals. Repertoires were generated with immunoSEQ multiplex PCR, while TCRdb's copy carries only in-frame clones and drops some. The data show about 2.3 million clones, just under 95% seen once. Sequenced input: naive CD4+ T cells from PBMCs. Specified subset: CD45RA+ positively selected. Receptors originate from a young man in good health. Some clones in this sample may be carry-over from other donors' samples.

DNA for the CDR3: TGTGCCTCCTCACTGGGAGGAGCGGAGGCCTACAATGAGCAGTTCTTC. It translates to CASSLGGAEAYNEQFF. The chain recombines TRBV28 with TRBJ2-1, with D possibly matching TRBD2 (6 bases). CDR1 is MDHEN, CDR2 SYDVKM, per germline. The CDR3 is 16 residues long. Trimming stripped 11 bases from V and 2 bases from J, with 22 bases between.

J is TRBJ1-5 and V is TRBV6-1; 8 bases align to TRBD1. CDR1 is MNHNS, CDR2 SASEGT, per germline. V dropped 5 bases and J dropped 4; count of bases not matched to a gene: 1. The CDR3 totals 13 residues. The CDR3 nucleotides are TGTGCCAGCAGTAGACAGGGGAATCAGCCCCAGCATTTT. Amino acids: CASSRQGNQPQHF.

CDR3 nucleotides: TGCGCCAGCAGCCCTATCGAGTTAGCGAAGGCCTACGAGCAGTACTTC. Protein sequence: CASSPIELAKAYEQYF. The rearrangement uses TRBV5-1 and TRBJ2-7; tentatively, D is TRBD2 (5 bases). CDR1 and CDR2 from the germline V gene are SGHRS and YFSETQ. This CDR3 comprises 16 residues. The germline V and J ends were trimmed by 4 bases and 2 bases, with 19 bases remaining between them.

The chain carries TRBV19 and TRBJ2-2, with D perhaps matching TRBD1 (6 bases). CDR3 length equals 12 residues. The germline V gene has CDR1 LNHDA and CDR2 SQIVND (reference sequence). The V end was cut by 11 bases, the J end by 6 bases, with 13 bases between. The CDR3 protein is CASKGQPGELFF. The CDR3 nucleotides are TGTGCCTCGAAAGGACAGCCCGGGGAGCTGTTTTTT.

The V and J genes are TRBV6-1 and TRBJ1-1; unclear D gene. This CDR3 spans 17 amino acids. Trimming pared 4 bases from V and 0 bases from J, leaving 18 bases between. The germline V gene has CDR1 MNHNS and CDR2 SASEGT. CDR3 residues: CASSGTTGRSMNTEAFF. CDR3 nucleotides: TGTGCCAGCAGTGGTACCACTGGACGGTCTATGAACACTGAAGCTTTCTTT.

The V call is TRBV15, the J call TRBJ2-1; 10 bases are shared with TRBD2. The CDR3 is made up of 15 amino acids. Germline CDR1 reads LNHNV; CDR2 reads YYDKDF (reference sequence). V lost 3 bases and J lost 9; bases outside the gene matches: 8. The CDR3 loop reads CATSSPSGRALEQFF. The CDR3 bases are TGTGCCACCAGCAGCCCCAGCGGGAGGGCCCTTGAGCAGTTCTTC.

This rearrangement joins TRBV9 to TRBJ2-3; 8 nucleotides agree with TRBD2. Germline V gene data show CDR1 as SGDLS and CDR2 as YYNGEE. The CDR3 sequence is 17 residues long. The V and J ends lost 0 bases and 6 bases, in that order; junction bases with no gene match: 12. The CDR3 protein is CASSVAQAGVSGDTQYF. The CDR3 region has the DNA TGTGCCAGCAGCGTAGCGCAAGCGGGAGTCTCAGGGGATACGCAGTATTTT. The full variable domain, rest sourced from reference TRBV9 and TRBJ2-3, is DSGVTQTPKHLITATGQRVTLRCSPRSGDLSVYWYQQSLDQGLQFLIQYYNGEERAKGNILERFSAQQFPDLHSELNLSSLELGDSALYFCASSVAQAGVSGDTQYFGPGTRLTVL.

The chain links TRBV7-9 to TRBJ2-7; the D gene is possibly TRBD2 (5 bases). This CDR3 region has 16 residues. Trimming stripped 5 bases from V and 6 bases from J, with 23 bases between. Germline CDR1 and CDR2: SEHNR and FQNEAQ (reference sequence). CDR3 loop: CASSPGSGSGPGEQYF. The CDR3 coding sequence is TGTGCCAGCAGCCCGGGTTCGGGAAGCGGCCCCGGCGAGCAGTACTTC.

The chain has TRBV10-3 and TRBJ2-1; unclear D gene. This CDR3 is 13 amino acids long. CDR1 is ENHRY and CDR2 is SYGVKD in the germline V gene. V was shortened by 6 bases and J by 7 bases, with 13 bases between the two germline ends. CDR3 bases: TGTGCCATCAGAGGCTTTGAGGAGAATGAGCAGTTCTTC. Protein product: CAIRGFEENEQFF.

The chain has TRBV19 and TRBJ1-4; the D is unclear. Germline values: CDR1 LNHDA, CDR2 SQIVND (reference sequence). V lost 4 bases to trimming and J lost 4 bases, with 7 bases between them. CDR3 size: 13 residues. The CDR3, as DNA: TGTGCCAGTAGTACAATATATAATGAAAAACTGTTTTTT. Its translation is CASSTIYNEKLFF.

The chain carries TRBV14 and TRBJ2-7; possible D gene TRBD1, 6 bases. This CDR3 region has 17 residues. Germline V CDR1 and CDR2: SGHDN, FVKESK. The V gene lost 6 bases and the J gene lost 2 bases, with 23 bases spanning the gap. CDR3: CASSHPLGAVAAYEQYF. DNA of the CDR3: TGTGCCAGCAGTCATCCCTTGGGGGCGGTGGCCGCCTACGAGCAGTACTTC.

This chain uses TRBV28 with TRBJ1-2; D call uncertain. CDR1 is MDHEN, CDR2 SYDVKM, per germline. The CDR3 sequence is 12 residues long. V was trimmed by 7 bases and J by 8 bases, leaving 14 bases between them. This CDR3 reads CASNTRGLGYTF. CDR3 nucleotides: TGTGCCAGCAATACGAGAGGCCTAGGCTACACCTTC.

The V and J genes are TRBV9 and TRBJ2-3, with a possible D match to TRBD2 (5 bases). CDR1 SGDLS and CDR2 YYNGEE come from the germline V gene. Trimming stripped 4 bases from V and 2 bases from J, with 14 bases between. The CDR3 runs to 15 residues. The CDR3 nucleotides read TGTGCCAGCAGCCCACGGGGTAGCGACACAGATACGCAGTATTTT. Translation gives CASSPRGSDTDTQYF.

This chain uses TRBV28 with TRBJ1-1, with TRBD1 as a possible D gene (5 bases). The CDR3 is made up of 15 amino acids. V was cut by 6 bases and J by 0 bases, with 14 bases left in between. CDR1 and CDR2 (germline): MDHEN, SYDVKM. In DNA, the CDR3 is TGTGCCAGCAGGCGGGGAGGGGTGATGAACACTGAAGCTTTCTTT. Translation: CASRRGGVMNTEAFF.

CDR3 residues: CASSPPGLYHNEQFF. As DNA, the CDR3 is TGTGCCAGCTCACCACCGGGGCTCTATCACAATGAGCAGTTCTTC. The V call is TRBV18, the J call TRBJ2-1, with D possibly TRBD1 on 5 matching bases. The germline CDR1 and CDR2 sequences are KGHSH and LQKENI. The V and J ends lost 0 bases and 5 bases respectively, with 11 bases between them. The CDR3 is made up of 15 amino acids. Filled out from reference TRBV18 and TRBJ2-1, the complete variable domain reads NAGVMQNPRHLVRRRGQEARLRCSPMKGHSHVYWYRQLPEEGLKFMVYLQKENIIDESGMPKERFSAEFPKEGPSILRIQQVVRGDSAAYFCASSPPGLYHNEQFFGPGTRLTVL.

The genes are TRBV7-2 and TRBJ1-3, with D possibly TRBD1 on 6 matching bases. There are 16 residues in the CDR3. Germline CDR1 and CDR2: SGHTA and FQGNSA. The V and J ends lost 2 bases and 4 bases respectively, with 15 bases between them. The CDR3 here is CASSLRGTGSGNTIYF. The CDR3 DNA reads TGTGCCAGCAGCTTAAGAGGAACAGGGTCCGGAAACACCATATATTTT.

This chain connects TRBV6-5 to TRBJ1-4; D is undetermined. This CDR3 comprises 15 residues. V dropped 6 bases and J dropped 7 bases, with 18 bases sitting between them. CDR1 is MNHEY, CDR2 SVGAGI, per germline. The CDR3: CASSLAGNLREKLFF. CDR3 sequence (DNA): TGTGCCAGCAGCCTCGCTGGAAACCTTCGTGAAAAACTGTTTTTT.

This clone was counted once. The chain combines TRBV27 with TRBJ2-1, with D possibly TRBD2 on 6 matching bases. Trimming cost V 6 bases and J 2 bases, with 14 bases left between them. CDR1 and CDR2 from the germline V gene are MNHEY and SMNVEV (reference sequence). This CDR3 region has 15 residues. CDR3: CASRQLGGAYNEQFF. As DNA, the CDR3 is TGTGCCAGCAGACAACTTGGAGGGGCCTACAATGAGCAGTTCTTC.

This sequence joins TRBV28 and TRBJ1-4; 9 bases fit TRBD1. Germline CDR1 reads MDHEN; CDR2 reads SYDVKM. V was clipped by 0 bases and J by 7 bases; unmatched bases: 9. CDR3 length equals 17 residues. The CDR3 DNA reads as TGTGCCAGCAGTTTATGGGGCCTACAGGGGGCGGGTGAAAAACTGTTTTTT. As protein: CASSLWGLQGAGEKLFF.